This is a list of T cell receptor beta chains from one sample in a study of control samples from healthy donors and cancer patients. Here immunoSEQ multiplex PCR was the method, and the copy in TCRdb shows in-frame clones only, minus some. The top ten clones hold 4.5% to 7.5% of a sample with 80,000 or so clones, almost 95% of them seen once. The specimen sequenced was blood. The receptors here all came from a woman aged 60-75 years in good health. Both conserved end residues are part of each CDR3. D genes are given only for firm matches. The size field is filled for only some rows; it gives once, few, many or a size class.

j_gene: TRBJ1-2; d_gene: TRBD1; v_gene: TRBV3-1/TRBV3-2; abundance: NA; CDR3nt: TGTGCCAGCAGCCAAGCTGGGACAGGGATCTATGGCTACACCTTC; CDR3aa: CASSQAGTGIYGYTF
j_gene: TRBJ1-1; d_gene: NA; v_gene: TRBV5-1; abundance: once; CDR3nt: TGCGCCAGCAGCTTGGGGGTCTCCATGAACACTGAAGCTTTCTTT; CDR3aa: CASSLGVSMNTEAFF
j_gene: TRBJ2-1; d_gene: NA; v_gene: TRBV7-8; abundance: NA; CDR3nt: TGTGCCAGCAGCTTAGGTCCAGCCGGCACCTACAATGAGCAGTTCTTC; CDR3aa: CASSLGPAGTYNEQFF
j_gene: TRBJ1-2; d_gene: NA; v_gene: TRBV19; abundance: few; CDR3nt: TGTGCCAGTAGTAGAGAGGGGACCCCTAACTATGGCTACACCTTC; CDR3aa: CASSREGTPNYGYTF
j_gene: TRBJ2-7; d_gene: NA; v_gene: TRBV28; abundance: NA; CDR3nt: TGTGCCAGCAGTTACGGATACGAGCAGTACTTC; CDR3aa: CASSYGYEQYF
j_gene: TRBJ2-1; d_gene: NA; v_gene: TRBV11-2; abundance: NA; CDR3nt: TGTGCCAGCAGCTCCACGACTAGTGGAAGTTACAATGAGCAGTTCTTC; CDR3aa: CASSSTTSGSYNEQFF
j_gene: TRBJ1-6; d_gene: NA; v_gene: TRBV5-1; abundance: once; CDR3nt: TGCGCCAGCAGCTTGGGACCCGGTTCACCCCTCCACTTT; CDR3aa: CASSLGPGSPLHF
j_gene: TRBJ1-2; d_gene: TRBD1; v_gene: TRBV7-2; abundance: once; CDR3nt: TGTGCCAGCAGGGGGGACAGGGGAAACTATGGCTACACCTTC; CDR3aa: CASRGDRGNYGYTF
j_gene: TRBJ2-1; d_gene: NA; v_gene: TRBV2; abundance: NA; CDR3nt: TGTGCCAGCAGTACACCCAGGCAGGTTAAGGAGCAGTTCTTC; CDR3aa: CASSTPRQVKEQFF
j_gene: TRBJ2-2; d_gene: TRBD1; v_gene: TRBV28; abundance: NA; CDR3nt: TGTGCCAGCAGTTACCCGGGACTGGGACAGGGACGGGCGAACACCGGGGAGCTGTTTTTT; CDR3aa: CASSYPGLGQGRANTGELFF
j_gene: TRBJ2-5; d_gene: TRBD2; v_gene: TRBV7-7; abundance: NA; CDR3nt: TGTGCTAGCAGCTTAGGTAGCGGGTTGGGCCAAGAGACCCAGTACTTC; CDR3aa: CASSLGSGLGQETQYF
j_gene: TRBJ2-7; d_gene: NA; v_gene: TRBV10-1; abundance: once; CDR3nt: TGCGCCAGCAGCGGGATGTCGGGTTCCTACGAGCAGTACTTC; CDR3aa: CASSGMSGSYEQYF
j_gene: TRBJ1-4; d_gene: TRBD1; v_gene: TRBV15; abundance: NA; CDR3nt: TGTGCCACCAGCAGAAACACAGGGGGCGGTGAAAAACTGTTTTTT; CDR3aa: CATSRNTGGGEKLFF
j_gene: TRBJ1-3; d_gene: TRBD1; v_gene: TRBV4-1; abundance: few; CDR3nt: TGCGCCAGCAGCCATCGGACAGGGTTCTCTGGAAACACCATATATTTT; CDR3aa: CASSHRTGFSGNTIYF
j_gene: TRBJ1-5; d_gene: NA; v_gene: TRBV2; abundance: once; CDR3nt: TGTGCCAGCAGTGAAACGGATAGCAATCAGCCCCAGCATTTT; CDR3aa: CASSETDSNQPQHF
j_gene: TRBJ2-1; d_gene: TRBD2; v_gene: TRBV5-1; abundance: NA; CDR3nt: TGCGCCAGCAGCTTGGTTCCTAGCGGGGCTCGTGCACAGTTCTTC; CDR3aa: CASSLVPSGARAQFF
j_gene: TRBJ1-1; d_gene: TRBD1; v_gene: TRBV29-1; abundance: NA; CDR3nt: TGCAGCGTGGGGGAACAGGGGGGCACTGAAGCTTTCTTT; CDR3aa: CSVGEQGGTEAFF
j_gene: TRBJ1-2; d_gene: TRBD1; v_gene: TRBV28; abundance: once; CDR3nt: TGTGCCAGCAGTTTACCGGACAGGGTTTATGGCTACACCTTC; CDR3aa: CASSLPDRVYGYTF
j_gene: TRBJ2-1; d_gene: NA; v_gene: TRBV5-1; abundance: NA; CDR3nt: TGCGCCAGCAGCTTTAGACGGCTACAAGGCAATGAGCAGTTCTTC; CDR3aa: CASSFRRLQGNEQFF
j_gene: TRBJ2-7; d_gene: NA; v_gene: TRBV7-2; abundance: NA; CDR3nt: TGTGCCAGCAGCTTTAGCTCCTACGAGCAGTACTTC; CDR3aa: CASSFSSYEQYF
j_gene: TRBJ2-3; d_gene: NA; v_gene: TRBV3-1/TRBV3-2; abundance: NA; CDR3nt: TGTGCCAGCAGCCAATCTGAGGGGACAGATACGCAGTATTTT; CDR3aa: CASSQSEGTDTQYF
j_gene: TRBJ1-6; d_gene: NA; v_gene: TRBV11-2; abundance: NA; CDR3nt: TGTGCCAGCAGCTTATCGTGGAGCTCCTATAATTCACCCCTCCACTTT; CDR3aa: CASSLSWSSYNSPLHF
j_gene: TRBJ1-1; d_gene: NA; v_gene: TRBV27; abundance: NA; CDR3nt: TGTGCCAGCAGTCCACGCCGGGACGGCACTGAAGCTTTCTTT; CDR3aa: CASSPRRDGTEAFF
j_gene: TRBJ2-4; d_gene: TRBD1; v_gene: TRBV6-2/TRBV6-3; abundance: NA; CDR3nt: TGTGCCAGCAGTTCGATTCTAACCGGGACAGGGAAAAACATTCAGTACTTC; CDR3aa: CASSSILTGTGKNIQYF
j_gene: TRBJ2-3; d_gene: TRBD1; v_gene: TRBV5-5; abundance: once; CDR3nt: TGTGCCAGCAGCTCCCCTGGGACAGGGAGCAATACGCAGTATTTT; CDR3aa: CASSSPGTGSNTQYF
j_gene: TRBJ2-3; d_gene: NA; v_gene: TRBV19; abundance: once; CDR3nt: TGTGCCAGTAGTATCTCCGGGGTGTTGGGAGAGCGTACGCAGTATTTT; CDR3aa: CASSISGVLGERTQYF
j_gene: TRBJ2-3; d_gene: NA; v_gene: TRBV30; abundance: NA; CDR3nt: TGTGCCTGGAGTTTATCAGGGGTGGTAGATACGCAGTATTTT; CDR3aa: CAWSLSGVVDTQYF